The TCR beta chain described here comes from a study of shared clonotypes between healthy human individuals. A single count supports this clone. A read error is likely here: a far larger clone is one base away. This specimen includes other DNA sequences encoding the same CDR3. V lost 3 bases to trimming and J lost 11 bases, with 19 bases between them. CDR1 is SEHNR and CDR2 is FQNEAQ in the germline V gene (reference sequence). This CDR3 is built from 14 residues. Each cell subset's genomic DNA was divided evenly among several immunoSEQ plates. Clones were read by immunoSEQ multiplex PCR, and TCRdb kept only the in-frame ones, dropping some. The sample has roughly 510,000 clones; around 79% are singletons.

The V gene is TRBV7-9, the J gene TRBJ1-1; D is perhaps TRBD1 (5 bases). Sequenced: PBMCs. The clonotype originates from a woman in her forties in good health. Some clones in this sample may be carry-over from other donors' samples. The CDR3 DNA sequence: TGTGCCAGCAGCTTCAAGGGGCAGAGCTTAGAGGCTTTCTTT. Its translation is CASSFKGQSLEAFF.